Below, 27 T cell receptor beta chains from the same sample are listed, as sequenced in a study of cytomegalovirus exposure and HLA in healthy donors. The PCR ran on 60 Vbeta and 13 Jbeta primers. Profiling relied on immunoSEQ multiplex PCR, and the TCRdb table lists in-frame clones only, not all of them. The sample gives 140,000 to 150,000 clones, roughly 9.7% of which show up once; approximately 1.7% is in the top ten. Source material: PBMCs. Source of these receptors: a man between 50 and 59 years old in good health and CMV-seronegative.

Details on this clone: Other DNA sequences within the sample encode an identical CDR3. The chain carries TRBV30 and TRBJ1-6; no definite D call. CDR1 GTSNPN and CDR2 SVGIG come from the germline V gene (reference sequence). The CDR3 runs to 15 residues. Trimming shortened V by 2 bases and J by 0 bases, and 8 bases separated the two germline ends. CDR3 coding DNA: TGTGCCTGGAGTACGAGGTCCTCCTATAATTCACCCCTCCACTTT. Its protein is CAWSTRSSYNSPLHF.

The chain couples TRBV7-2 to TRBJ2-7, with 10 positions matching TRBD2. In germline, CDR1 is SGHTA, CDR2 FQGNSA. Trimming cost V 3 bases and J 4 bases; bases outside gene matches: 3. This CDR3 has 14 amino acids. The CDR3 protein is CASSLERGGYEQYF. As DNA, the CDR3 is TGTGCCAGCAGCTTGGAGCGGGGGGGATACGAGCAGTACTTC.

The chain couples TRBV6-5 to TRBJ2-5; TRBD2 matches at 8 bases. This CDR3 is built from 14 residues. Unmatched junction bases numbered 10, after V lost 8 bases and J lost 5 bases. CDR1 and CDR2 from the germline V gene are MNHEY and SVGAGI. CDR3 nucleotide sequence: TGTGCCAGCGCTGAAGCGGGGGCGGGGGAGACCCAGTACTTC. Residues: CASAEAGAGETQYF.

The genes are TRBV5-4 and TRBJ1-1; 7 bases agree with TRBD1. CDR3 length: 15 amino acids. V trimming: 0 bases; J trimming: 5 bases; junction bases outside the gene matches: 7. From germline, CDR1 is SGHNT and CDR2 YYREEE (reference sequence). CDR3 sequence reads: CASSLAGQGGTEAFF. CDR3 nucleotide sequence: TGTGCCAGCAGCTTGGCCGGGCAGGGGGGTACTGAAGCTTTCTTT.

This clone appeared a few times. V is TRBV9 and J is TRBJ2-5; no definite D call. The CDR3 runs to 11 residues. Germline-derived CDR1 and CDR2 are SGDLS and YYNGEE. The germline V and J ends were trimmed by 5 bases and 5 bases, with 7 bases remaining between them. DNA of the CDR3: TGTGCCAGCAGTCCCCTGGAGACCCAGTACTTC. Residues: CASSPLETQYF.

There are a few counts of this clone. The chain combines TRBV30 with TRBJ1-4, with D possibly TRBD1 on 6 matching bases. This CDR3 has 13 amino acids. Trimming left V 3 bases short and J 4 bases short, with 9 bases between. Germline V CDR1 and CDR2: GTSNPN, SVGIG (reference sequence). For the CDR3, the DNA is TGTGCCTGGAGCCCGGACAGTAATGAAAAACTGTTTTTT. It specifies CAWSPDSNEKLFF.

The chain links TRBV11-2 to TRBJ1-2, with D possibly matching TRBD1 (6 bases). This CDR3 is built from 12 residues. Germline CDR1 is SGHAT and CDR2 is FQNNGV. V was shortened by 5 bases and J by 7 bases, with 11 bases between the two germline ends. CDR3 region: CASSLDSSGYTF. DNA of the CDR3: TGTGCCAGCAGCCTGGACAGCTCTGGCTACACCTTC.

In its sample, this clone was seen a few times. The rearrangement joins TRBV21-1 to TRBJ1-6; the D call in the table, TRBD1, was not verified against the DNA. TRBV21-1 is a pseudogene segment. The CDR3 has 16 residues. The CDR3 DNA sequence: TGTGCCAGCAGCTCTAAGAGGGGGAAGGAGAATTCACCCCTCCACTTT. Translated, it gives CASSSKRGKENSPLHF.

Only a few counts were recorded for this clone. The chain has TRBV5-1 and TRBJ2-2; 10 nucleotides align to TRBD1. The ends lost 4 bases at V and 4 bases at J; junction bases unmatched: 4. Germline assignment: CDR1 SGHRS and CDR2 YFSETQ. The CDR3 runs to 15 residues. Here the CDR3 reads CASSPGQGGTGELFF. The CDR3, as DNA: TGCGCCAGCAGCCCTGGACAGGGGGGCACCGGGGAGCTGTTTTTT.

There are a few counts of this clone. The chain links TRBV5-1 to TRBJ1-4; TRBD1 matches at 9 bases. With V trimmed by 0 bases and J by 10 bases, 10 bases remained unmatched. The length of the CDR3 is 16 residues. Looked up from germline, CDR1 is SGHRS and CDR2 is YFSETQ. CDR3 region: CASSLEFGTGSRKLFF. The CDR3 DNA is TGCGCCAGCAGCTTGGAGTTCGGGACAGGGTCCAGAAAACTGTTTTTT.

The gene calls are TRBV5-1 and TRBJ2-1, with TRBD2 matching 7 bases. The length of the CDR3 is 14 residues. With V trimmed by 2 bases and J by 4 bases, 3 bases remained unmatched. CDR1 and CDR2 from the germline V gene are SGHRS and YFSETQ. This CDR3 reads CASSFGGSYNEQFF. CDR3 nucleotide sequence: TGCGCCAGCAGCTTCGGCGGGAGTTACAATGAGCAGTTCTTC.

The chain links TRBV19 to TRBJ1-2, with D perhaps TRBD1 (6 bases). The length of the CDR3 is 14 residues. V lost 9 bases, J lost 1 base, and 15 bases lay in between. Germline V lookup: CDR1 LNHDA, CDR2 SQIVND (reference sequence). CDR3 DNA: TGTGCCAGCTTAAGGGGGGGAAATAACTATGGCTACACCTTC. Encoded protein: CASLRGGNNYGYTF. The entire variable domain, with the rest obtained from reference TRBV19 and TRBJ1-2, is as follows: DGGITQSPKYLFRKEGQNVTLSCEQNLNHDAMYWYRQDPGQGLRLIYYSQIVNDFQKGDIAEGYSVSREKKESFPLTVTSAQKNPTAFYLCASLRGGNNYGYTFGSGTRLTVV.

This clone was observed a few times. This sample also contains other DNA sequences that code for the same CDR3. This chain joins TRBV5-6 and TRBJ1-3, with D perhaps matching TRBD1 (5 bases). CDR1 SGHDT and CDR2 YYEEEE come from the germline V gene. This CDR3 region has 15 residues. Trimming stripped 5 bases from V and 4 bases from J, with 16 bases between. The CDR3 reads CASSPTGGTGNTIYF. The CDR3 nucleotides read TGTGCCAGCAGTCCCACCGGGGGGACCGGAAACACCATATATTTT. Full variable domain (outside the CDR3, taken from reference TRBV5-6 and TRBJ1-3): DAGVTQSPTHLIKTRGQQVTLRCSPKSGHDTVSWYQQALGQGPQFIFQYYEEEERQRGNFPDRFSGHQFPNYSSELNVNALLLGDSALYLCASSPTGGTGNTIYFGEGSWLTVV.

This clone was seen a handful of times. Written as DNA, the CDR3 is TGTGCCAGCAAGTCCCGGCGGGAGTGGTACGAGCAGTACTTC. It yields the protein CASKSRREWYEQYF. This chain links TRBV2 with TRBJ2-7, with 7 bases matching TRBD2. The V gene end was trimmed by 7 bases and the J gene end by 4 bases; junction bases not matched to a gene: 10. The germline CDR1 and CDR2 sequences are SNHLY and FYNNEI. The CDR3 sequence is 14 residues long.

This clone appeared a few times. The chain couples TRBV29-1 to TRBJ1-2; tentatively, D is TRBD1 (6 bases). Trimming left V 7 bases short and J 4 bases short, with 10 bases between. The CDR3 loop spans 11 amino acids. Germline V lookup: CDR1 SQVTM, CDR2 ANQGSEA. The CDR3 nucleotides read TGCAGCGACCTGGACAGCTATGGCTACACCTTC. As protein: CSDLDSYGYTF.

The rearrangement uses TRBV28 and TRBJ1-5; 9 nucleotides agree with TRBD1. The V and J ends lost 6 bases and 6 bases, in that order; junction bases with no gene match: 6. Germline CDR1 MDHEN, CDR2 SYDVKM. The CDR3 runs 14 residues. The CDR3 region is CASRTGGKVQPQHF. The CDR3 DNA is TGTGCCAGCAGAACAGGGGGCAAGGTTCAGCCCCAGCATTTT.

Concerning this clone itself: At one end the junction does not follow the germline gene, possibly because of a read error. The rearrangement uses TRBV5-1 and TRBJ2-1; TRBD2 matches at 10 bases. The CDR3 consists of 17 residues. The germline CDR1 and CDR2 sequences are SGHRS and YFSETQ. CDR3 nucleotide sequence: TGCGCCAGCAGCTTGAGGGTAGCGGGGGGCTCCCACAATGAGCAGTTCTTC. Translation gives CASSLRVAGGSHNEQFF.

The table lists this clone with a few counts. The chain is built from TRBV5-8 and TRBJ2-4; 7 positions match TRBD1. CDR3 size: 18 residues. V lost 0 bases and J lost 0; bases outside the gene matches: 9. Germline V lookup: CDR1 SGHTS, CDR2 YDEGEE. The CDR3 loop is CASSLEGATGLAKNIQYF. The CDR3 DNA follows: TGTGCCAGCAGCTTGGAGGGGGCGACAGGACTAGCCAAAAACATTCAGTACTTC.

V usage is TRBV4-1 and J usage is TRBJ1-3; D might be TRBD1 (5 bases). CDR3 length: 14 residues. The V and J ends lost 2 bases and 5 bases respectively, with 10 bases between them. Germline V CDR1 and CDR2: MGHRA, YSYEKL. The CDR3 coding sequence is TGCGCCAGCAGCCAACCGACAGTGAGAAACACCATATATTTT. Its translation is CASSQPTVRNTIYF.

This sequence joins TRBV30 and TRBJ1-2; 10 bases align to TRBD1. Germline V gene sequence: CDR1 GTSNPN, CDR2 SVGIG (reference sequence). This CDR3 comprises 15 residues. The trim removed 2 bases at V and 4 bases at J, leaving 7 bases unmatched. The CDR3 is CAWSTPDRGGYGYTF. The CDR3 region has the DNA TGTGCCTGGAGTACGCCGGACAGGGGGGGCTATGGCTACACCTTC.

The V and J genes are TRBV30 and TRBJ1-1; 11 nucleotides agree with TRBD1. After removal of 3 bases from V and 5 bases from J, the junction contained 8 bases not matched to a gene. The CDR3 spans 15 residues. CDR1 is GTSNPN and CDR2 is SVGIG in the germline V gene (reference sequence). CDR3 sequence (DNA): TGTGCCTGGAGCCGGACAGGGGGCTTCGAGACTGAAGCTTTCTTT. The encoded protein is CAWSRTGGFETEAFF.

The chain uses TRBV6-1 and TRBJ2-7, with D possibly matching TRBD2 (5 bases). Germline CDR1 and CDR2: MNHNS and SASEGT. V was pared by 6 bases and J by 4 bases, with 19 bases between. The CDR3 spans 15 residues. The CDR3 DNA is TGTGCCAGCAGGGGTGAAAGCGGCGCGAGGTACGAGCAGTACTTC. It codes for CASRGESGARYEQYF.

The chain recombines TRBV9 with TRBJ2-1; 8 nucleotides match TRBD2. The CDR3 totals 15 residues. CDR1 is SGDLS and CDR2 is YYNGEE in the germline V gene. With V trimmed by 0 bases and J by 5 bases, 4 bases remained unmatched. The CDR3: CASSVARGENNEQFF. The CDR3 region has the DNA TGTGCCAGCAGCGTAGCGCGGGGGGAGAACAATGAGCAGTTCTTC. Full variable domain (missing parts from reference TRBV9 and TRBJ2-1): DSGVTQTPKHLITATGQRVTLRCSPRSGDLSVYWYQQSLDQGLQFLIQYYNGEERAKGNILERFSAQQFPDLHSELNLSSLELGDSALYFCASSVARGENNEQFFGPGTRLTVL.

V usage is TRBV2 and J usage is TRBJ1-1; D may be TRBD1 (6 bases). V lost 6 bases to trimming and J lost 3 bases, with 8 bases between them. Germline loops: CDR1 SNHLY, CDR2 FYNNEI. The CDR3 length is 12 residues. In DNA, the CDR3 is TGTGCCAGCAGGGCAGGGGACACTGAAGCTTTCTTT. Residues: CASRAGDTEAFF.

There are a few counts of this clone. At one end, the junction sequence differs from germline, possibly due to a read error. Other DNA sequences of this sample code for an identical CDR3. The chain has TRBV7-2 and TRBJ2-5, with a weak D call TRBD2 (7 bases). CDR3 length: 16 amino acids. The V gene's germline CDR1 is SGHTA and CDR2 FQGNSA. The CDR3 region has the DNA TGTGCCAGCAGCCAACACCATGGGGGGGCTCAAGAGACGCAGTACTTC. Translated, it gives CASSQHHGGAQETQYF.

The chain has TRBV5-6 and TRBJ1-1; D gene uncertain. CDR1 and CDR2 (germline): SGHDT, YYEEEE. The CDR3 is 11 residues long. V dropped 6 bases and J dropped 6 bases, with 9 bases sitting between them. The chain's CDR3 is CASTRGAEAFF. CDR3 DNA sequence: TGTGCCAGCACCAGAGGCGCTGAAGCTTTCTTT.

For the CDR3, the DNA is TGTGCCAGCAGCCAAGTTCCAGGCGTGAGCTCCTACGAGCAGTACTTC. It codes for CASSQVPGVSSYEQYF. The chain has TRBV4-2 and TRBJ2-7; D call uncertain. Germline assignment: CDR1 LGHNA and CDR2 YNFKEQ. The CDR3 runs 16 residues. Trimming pared 1 base from V and 0 bases from J, leaving 13 bases between.